The present T cell receptor (beta chain) was sequenced within a study of early T cells in non-severe SARS-CoV-2 infection. Unique molecular identifiers were added to individual cDNA molecules. TCRdb re-analysed the 5' RACE reads in MiXCR, keeping a single row per CDR3 protein. Counted here are tens of thousands of distinct CDR3 sequences, about 12% occurring once; the ten biggest clones make up approximately 5.5%. Germline-derived CDR1 and CDR2 are LNHNV and YYDKDF (reference sequence). This CDR3 region has 13 residues. With 6 bases removed from V and 6 bases from J, the gap between germline ends came to 11 bases.

The clonotype was recovered from an adult who was a healthcare worker with PCR-confirmed SARS-CoV-2 infection or an uninfected control (not recorded which). The rearrangement uses TRBV15 and TRBJ2-2; no clear D. The specimen sequenced was whole blood. CDR3 region: CATSQGRPGELFF. The CDR3 DNA sequence: TGTGCCACCAGTCAAGGACGGCCCGGGGAGCTGTTTTTT.